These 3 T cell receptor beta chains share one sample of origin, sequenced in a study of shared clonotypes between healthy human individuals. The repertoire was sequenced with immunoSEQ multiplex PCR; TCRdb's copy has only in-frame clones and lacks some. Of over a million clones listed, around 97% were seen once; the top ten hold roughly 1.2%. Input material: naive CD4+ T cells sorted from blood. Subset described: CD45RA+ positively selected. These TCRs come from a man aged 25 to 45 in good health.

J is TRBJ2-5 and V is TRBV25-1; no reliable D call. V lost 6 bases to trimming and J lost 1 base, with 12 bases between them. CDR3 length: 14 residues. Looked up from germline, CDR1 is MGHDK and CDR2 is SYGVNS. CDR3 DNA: TGTGCCAGCAGCCCCCTCTGGGCCCAAGAGACCCAGTACTTC. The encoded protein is CASSPLWAQETQYF. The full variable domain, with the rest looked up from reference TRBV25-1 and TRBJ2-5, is EADIYQTPRYLVIGTGKKITLECSQTMGHDKMYWYQQDPGMELHLIHYSYGVNSTEKGDLSSESTVSRIRTEHFPLTLESARPSHTSQYLCASSPLWAQETQYFGPGTRLLVL.

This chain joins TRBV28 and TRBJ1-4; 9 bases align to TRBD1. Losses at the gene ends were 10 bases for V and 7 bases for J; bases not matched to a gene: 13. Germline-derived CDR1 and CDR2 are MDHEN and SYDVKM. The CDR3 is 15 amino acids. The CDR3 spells CATKGAGTGFEKLFF. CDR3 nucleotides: TGTGCCACCAAAGGGGCGGGGACAGGGTTTGAAAAACTGTTTTTT. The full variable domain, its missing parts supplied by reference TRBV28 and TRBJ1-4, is DVKVTQSSRYLVKRTGEKVFLECVQDMDHENMFWYRQDPGLGLRLIYFSYDVKMKEKGDIPEGYSVSREKKERFSLILESASTNQTSMYLCATKGAGTGFEKLFFGSGTQLSVL.

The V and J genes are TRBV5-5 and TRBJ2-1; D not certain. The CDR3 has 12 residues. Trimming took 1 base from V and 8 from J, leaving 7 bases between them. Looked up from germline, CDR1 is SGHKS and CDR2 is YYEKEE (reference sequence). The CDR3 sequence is CASSLTEYEQFF. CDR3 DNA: TGTGCCAGCAGCTTGACAGAGTATGAGCAGTTCTTC.